Given below is one T cell receptor (beta chain) in context. Its antigen is not identified. Here immunoSEQ multiplex PCR was the method, and the copy in TCRdb shows in-frame clones only, minus some. The sample carries 65,000 to 95,000 clones, 70% to 90% recorded once. This CDR3 spans 17 amino acids. CDR1 is SGHKS and CDR2 is YYEKEE in the germline V gene (reference sequence). V lost 4 bases and J lost 4; bases outside the gene matches: 16. This entry comes from a study of T cell responses to AZD1222 COVID-19 vaccine. Study findings and constraints: Vaccination with two AZD1222 doses was followed by a rise in Spike-specific TCR breadth and depth. Clonal diversity may have been underestimated, and the donors were mostly white British, with more females than males.

V and J are TRBV5-5 and TRBJ2-7; 8 bases agree with TRBD2. The TCR sequence derives from an adult in good health. The starting material was peripheral blood, obtained on day 0 of AZD1222 vaccination. The CDR3 bases are TGTGCCAGCAGCCCCCGTGGGCGGGGGGCCCTTGCGTACGAGCAGTACTTC. As protein: CASSPRGRGALAYEQYF.